This T cell receptor (beta chain) was captured by sequencing in a study of OX40 agonist ivuxolimab in advanced cancers. Study background: Partial responses were achieved by three patients, of whom one had hepatocellular carcinoma and two had cutaneous melanoma. Study-level findings and limits: Antigen specificity was not determined for the expanded peripheral T cells. Partial responders treated at 0.1-3.0 mg/kg exhibited clonal expansion among the lowest measured.

The repertoire was sequenced with immunoSEQ multiplex PCR; TCRdb's copy has only in-frame clones and lacks some. The sample has some 37,000 clones; about 87% are singletons. The CDR3 totals 13 residues. V lost 2 bases and J lost 6, with 8 bases in between. Germline CDR1 is LNHDA and CDR2 is SQIVND (reference sequence). On this clone itself: Its antigen is currently unknown.

Sequencing was performed on CD4+ or CD8+ T cells sorted from blood, taken in a trial of the OX40 agonist ivuxolimab. The TCR originated in an adult with an advanced solid tumor such as melanoma, head and neck, liver or kidney cancer. The chain has TRBV19 and TRBJ1-5, with D unclear. CDR3: CASSISLGQPQHF. Here the CDR3 DNA reads TGTGCCAGTAGTATATCTCTGGGTCAGCCCCAGCATTTT.